The 12 T cell receptor beta chains listed next were all sequenced from one sample in a study of blood T cell repertoires in COVID-19. Repertoires were generated with immunoSEQ multiplex PCR, while TCRdb's copy carries only in-frame clones and drops some. The data hold 85,000 to 100,000 clones, with 75% to 85% observed a single time. Specimen: peripheral blood. Receptors were obtained from a woman at least 80 years old with active or convalescent COVID-19.

Comments on this clone: In the same sample, other DNA sequences code for this CDR3. The J gene is TRBJ1-1, the V gene TRBV14; weak D call: TRBD1 (6 bases). The length of the CDR3 is 15 residues. V dropped 0 bases and J dropped 5 bases, with 13 bases sitting between them. Germline CDR1 reads SGHDN; CDR2 reads FVKESK. CDR3 bases: TGTGCCAGCAGCCAAGACCCGCAGGGGAAAACTGAAGCTTTCTTT. This translates into CASSQDPQGKTEAFF.

This sequence joins TRBV2 and TRBJ2-5; a possible D gene is TRBD1 (6 bases). CDR1 is SNHLY, CDR2 FYNNEI, per germline. This CDR3 has 12 residues. The V end lost 8 bases, the J end lost 5 bases, and 12 bases lay between the germline ends. The CDR3 DNA follows: TGTGCCAGCGGGGGCGATCGTGAGACCCAGTACTTC. This translates into CASGGDRETQYF.

The V and J genes are TRBV2 and TRBJ2-7; 7 bases line up with TRBD1. V dropped 4 bases and J dropped 4; count of bases not matched to a gene: 7. The CDR3 covers 14 residues. Germline CDR1 SNHLY, CDR2 FYNNEI. The CDR3 reads CASSGLDRTYEQYF. CDR3 nucleotide sequence: TGTGCCAGCAGTGGACTGGACAGGACGTACGAGCAGTACTTC.

The V gene is TRBV6-5, the J gene TRBJ1-3, with TRBD1 matching 8 bases. The CDR3 is 15 residues long. The V and J ends lost 6 bases and 4 bases, in that order; junction bases with no gene match: 8. The germline V gene has CDR1 MNHEY and CDR2 SVGAGI. CDR3: CASRSSGGSGNTIYF. The CDR3 DNA is TGTGCCAGCAGGTCATCAGGGGGCAGCGGAAACACCATATATTTT.

This clone has only one observation. DNA of the CDR3: TGTGCCAGCTCACCAGGACAGAGCTCCTACAATGAGCAGTTCTTC. Translating gives CASSPGQSSYNEQFF. This chain joins TRBV18 and TRBJ2-1, with D possibly being TRBD1 (6 bases). With 2 bases removed from V and 0 bases from J, the gap between germline ends came to 8 bases. The CDR3 length is 15 residues. In germline, CDR1 is KGHSH, CDR2 LQKENI. The full variable domain, in which reference TRBV18 and TRBJ2-1 provide the parts outside the CDR3, is NAGVMQNPRHLVRRRGQEARLRCSPMKGHSHVYWYRQLPEEGLKFMVYLQKENIIDESGMPKERFSAEFPKEGPSILRIQQVVRGDSAAYFCASSPGQSSYNEQFFGPGTRLTVL.

The table lists this clone with a few counts. The chain combines TRBV4-1 with TRBJ2-7; 9 nucleotides line up with TRBD1. Germline assignment: CDR1 MGHRA and CDR2 YSYEKL. V shed 3 bases, J shed 2 bases, and the junction held 5 bases outside the gene matches. The CDR3 is made up of 15 amino acids. The CDR3 nucleotides are TGCGCCAGCAGCCACGGACAGGGGAGACCCTACGAGCAGTACTTC. Its translation is CASSHGQGRPYEQYF.

The chain joins TRBV27 to TRBJ2-7; D is perhaps TRBD1 (6 bases). This CDR3 has 15 residues. V was clipped by 6 bases and J by 2 bases, with 17 bases between them. Germline-derived CDR1 and CDR2 are MNHEY and SMNVEV (reference sequence). In DNA form, the CDR3 reads TGTGCCAGCAGCCAACCCGGGACACCTCCCTACGAGCAGTACTTC. It specifies CASSQPGTPPYEQYF.

The chain employs TRBV5-1 and TRBJ2-7; 7 bases agree with TRBD1. The CDR3 loop spans 14 amino acids. Trimming took 4 bases from V and 2 from J; bases not matched to a gene: 6. The germline V gene has CDR1 SGHRS and CDR2 YFSETQ. The CDR3 is CASSPPGQTYEQYF. DNA of the CDR3: TGCGCCAGCAGCCCCCCGGGACAGACCTACGAGCAGTACTTC.

The J gene is TRBJ2-5, the V gene TRBV10-2; D uncertain. CDR1 is WSHSY and CDR2 is SAAADI in the germline V gene. The CDR3 runs to 12 residues. V gave up 8 bases and J gave up 3 bases, with 10 bases separating them. For the CDR3, the DNA is TGCGCCAGCTTCGGAGTAGAAGAGACCCAGTACTTC. As protein: CASFGVEETQYF.

The table lists this clone with a few counts. The rearrangement uses TRBV4-1 and TRBJ1-5; D remains unclear. CDR3 length equals 15 residues. Germline V gene data show CDR1 as MGHRA and CDR2 as YSYEKL. V dropped 0 bases and J dropped 7 bases, with 13 bases sitting between them. CDR3 loop: CASSQDLGDWQPQHF. The CDR3 DNA is TGCGCCAGCAGCCAAGATTTGGGTGACTGGCAGCCCCAGCATTTT.

The rearrangement joins TRBV11-1 to TRBJ2-5; D unclear. CDR3 length: 15 residues. Trimming took off 2 bases at V and 5 bases at J, with 15 bases between the two ends. Germline V lookup: CDR1 SGHAT, CDR2 FQDESV (reference sequence). CDR3 in amino acids: CASSLSPTIVETQYF. Written as DNA, the CDR3 is TGTGCCAGCAGCTTATCTCCAACTATAGTGGAGACCCAGTACTTC.

The genes are TRBV6-5 and TRBJ2-1; 8 bases are shared with TRBD2. The CDR3 is made up of 16 amino acids. The ends lost 0 bases at V and 3 bases at J; junction bases unmatched: 4. CDR1 MNHEY and CDR2 SVGAGI come from the germline V gene. The CDR3 DNA reads as TGTGCCAGCAGTTACTCGAGTAGCGGGATCTACAATGAGCAGTTCTTC. Encoded protein: CASSYSSSGIYNEQFF.